The 9 T cell receptor beta chains in this list originate from one sample, sequenced in a study of long-term antiretroviral therapy in people with HIV. The immunoSEQ assay was v3.0, run at survey level. Here immunoSEQ multiplex PCR was the method, and the copy in TCRdb shows in-frame clones only, minus some. The data contain more than 15,000 clones, roughly 80% of them singletons. The sequences come from unsorted PBMCs, collected 0.5 years before starting antiretroviral therapy. The receptors come from a man between 18 and 35 years old with HIV.

The chain carries TRBV27 and TRBJ2-7, with TRBD1 matching over 7 bases. This CDR3 is built from 14 residues. CDR1 MNHEY and CDR2 SMNVEV come from the germline V gene (reference sequence). Trimming took 3 bases from V and 2 from J; bases not matched to a gene: 4. CDR3 nucleotide sequence: TGTGCCAGCAGTTTCACAGGGGCTACCTACGAGCAGTACTTC. Its translation is CASSFTGATYEQYF.

V usage is TRBV10-2 and J usage is TRBJ1-1; 9 nucleotides line up with TRBD1. In germline, CDR1 is WSHSY, CDR2 SAAADI. This CDR3 has 14 amino acids. The V and J ends lost 4 bases and 5 bases, in that order; junction bases with no gene match: 5. This CDR3 is CASSVTGGFTEAFF. In DNA form, the CDR3 reads TGCGCCAGCAGTGTCACAGGGGGCTTTACTGAAGCTTTCTTT.

The V gene is TRBV7-9, the J gene TRBJ2-3; 9 nucleotides line up with TRBD1. The CDR3 spans 16 residues. V dropped 5 bases and J dropped 8; count of bases not matched to a gene: 14. Germline CDR1 reads SEHNR; CDR2 reads FQNEAQ (reference sequence). In DNA, the CDR3 is TGTGCCAGCAGCCGCGTCGGACAGGGGCGCAAAGGTACGCAGTATTTT. Its translation is CASSRVGQGRKGTQYF.

J is TRBJ2-3 and V is TRBV2; the D gene is possibly TRBD1 (8 bases). This CDR3 is built from 16 residues. V lost 8 bases to trimming and J lost 2 bases, with 20 bases between them. Germline CDR1 SNHLY, CDR2 FYNNEI. In DNA form, the CDR3 reads TGTGCCAGCCCCGGGGGGCAGGGGGCGAACACAGATACGCAGTATTTT. As protein: CASPGGQGANTDTQYF.

This clone was picked up a small number of times. The chain combines TRBV11-2 with TRBJ2-7; D uncertain. V was shortened by 5 bases and J by 2 bases, with 19 bases between the two germline ends. CDR3 length equals 16 residues. CDR1 is SGHAT and CDR2 is FQNNGV in the germline V gene. CDR3 sequence (DNA): TGTGCCAGCAGCCCCGGCGGTCTACAGTATCCCTACGAGCAGTACTTC. It codes for CASSPGGLQYPYEQYF.

The genes are TRBV4-1 and TRBJ1-1; D is undetermined. The germline gives CDR1 MGHRA, CDR2 YSYEKL. There are 15 residues in the CDR3. V lost 1 base, J lost 0 bases, and 9 bases lay in between. In DNA, the CDR3 is TGCGCCAGCAGCCAAGCCCCACTAATGAACACTGAAGCTTTCTTT. As protein: CASSQAPLMNTEAFF.

The genes are TRBV19 and TRBJ1-1; TRBD1 agrees at 8 bases. CDR1 is LNHDA and CDR2 is SQIVND in the germline V gene (reference sequence). This CDR3 contains 13 residues. V gave up 9 bases and J gave up 1 base; unmatched junction bases: 4. CDR3 bases: TGTGCCAGCGGGACAGGCGAGAACACTGAAGCTTTCTTT. Translation: CASGTGENTEAFF.

As DNA, the CDR3 is TGTGCCAGCAGTTACTCGGACAGGGGAAACTATGGCTACACCTTC. Translating it yields CASSYSDRGNYGYTF. The J gene is TRBJ1-2, the V gene TRBV6-5; 9 nucleotides align to TRBD1. J lost 2 bases, V lost 0 bases, and 1 base had no gene match. Germline values: CDR1 MNHEY, CDR2 SVGAGI. The CDR3 contains 15 residues.

The gene calls are TRBV19 and TRBJ2-1; tentative D call: TRBD2 (6 bases). V was trimmed by 3 bases and J by 10 bases, leaving 22 bases between them. From germline, CDR1 is LNHDA and CDR2 SQIVND (reference sequence). The CDR3 runs to 16 residues. CDR3 amino acids: CASSMPRDLQTLEQFF. The CDR3 DNA sequence: TGTGCCAGTAGTATGCCCCGGGACTTACAGACATTAGAGCAGTTCTTC.